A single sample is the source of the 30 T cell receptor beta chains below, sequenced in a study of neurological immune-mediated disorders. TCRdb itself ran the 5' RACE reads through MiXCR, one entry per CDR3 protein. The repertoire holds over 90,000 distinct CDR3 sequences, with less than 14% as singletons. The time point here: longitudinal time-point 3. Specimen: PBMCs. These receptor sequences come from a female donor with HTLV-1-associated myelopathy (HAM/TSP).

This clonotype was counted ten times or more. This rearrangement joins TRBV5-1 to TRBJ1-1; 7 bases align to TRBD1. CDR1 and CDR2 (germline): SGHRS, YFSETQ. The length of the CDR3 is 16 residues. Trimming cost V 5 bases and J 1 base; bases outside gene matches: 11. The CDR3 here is CASRPNTGQKNTEAFF. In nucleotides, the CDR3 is TGCGCCAGCAGACCTAATACGGGACAGAAGAACACTGAAGCTTTCTTT.

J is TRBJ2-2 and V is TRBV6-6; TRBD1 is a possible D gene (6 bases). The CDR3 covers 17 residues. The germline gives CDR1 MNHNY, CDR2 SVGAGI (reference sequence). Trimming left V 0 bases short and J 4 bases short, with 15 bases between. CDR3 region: CASSYSDRTAFTGELFF. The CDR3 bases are TGTGCCAGCAGTTACTCGGATCGGACAGCGTTCACCGGGGAGCTGTTTTTT.

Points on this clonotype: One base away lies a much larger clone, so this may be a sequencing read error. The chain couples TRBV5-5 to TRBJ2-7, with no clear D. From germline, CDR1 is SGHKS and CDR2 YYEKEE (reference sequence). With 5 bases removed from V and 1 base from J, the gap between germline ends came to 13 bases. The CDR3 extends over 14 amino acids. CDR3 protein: CASSMGGGSYEQYF. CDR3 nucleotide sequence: TGTGCCAGCAGTATGGGTGGCGGATCCTACGAGCAGTACTTC. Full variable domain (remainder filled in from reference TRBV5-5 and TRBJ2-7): DAGVTQSPTHLIKTRGQQVTLRCSPISGHKSVSWYQQVLGQGPQFIFQYYEKEERGRGNFPDRFSARQFPNYSSELNVNALLLGDSALYLCASSMGGGSYEQYFGPGTRLTVT.

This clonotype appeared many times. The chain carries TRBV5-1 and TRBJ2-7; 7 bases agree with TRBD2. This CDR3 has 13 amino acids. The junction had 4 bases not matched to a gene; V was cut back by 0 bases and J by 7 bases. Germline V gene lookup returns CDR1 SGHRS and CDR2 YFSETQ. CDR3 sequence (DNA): TGCGCCAGCAGCTTGGTCGGGGGGAGTGAGCAGTACTTC. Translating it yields CASSLVGGSEQYF. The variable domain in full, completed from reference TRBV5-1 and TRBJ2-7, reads KAGVTQTPRYLIKTRGQQVTLSCSPISGHRSVSWYQQTPGQGLQFLFEYFSETQRNKGNFPGRFSGRQFSNSRSEMNVSTLELGDSALYLCASSLVGGSEQYFGPGTRLTVT.

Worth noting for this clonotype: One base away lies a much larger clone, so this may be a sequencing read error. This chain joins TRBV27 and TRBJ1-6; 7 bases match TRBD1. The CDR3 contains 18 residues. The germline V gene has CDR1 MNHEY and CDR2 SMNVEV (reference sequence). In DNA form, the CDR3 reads TGTGCCAGCAGCCGACCAGACAGGGTTGACTCCTATACTTCACCCCTCCACTTT. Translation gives CASSRPDRVDSYTSPLHF.

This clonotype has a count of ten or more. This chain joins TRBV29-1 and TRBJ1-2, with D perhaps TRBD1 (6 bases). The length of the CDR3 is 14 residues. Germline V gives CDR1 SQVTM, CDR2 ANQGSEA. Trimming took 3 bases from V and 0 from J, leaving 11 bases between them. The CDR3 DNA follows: TGCAGCGTTGAGGTGGACAGAGCTAACTATGGCTACACCTTC. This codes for CSVEVDRANYGYTF.

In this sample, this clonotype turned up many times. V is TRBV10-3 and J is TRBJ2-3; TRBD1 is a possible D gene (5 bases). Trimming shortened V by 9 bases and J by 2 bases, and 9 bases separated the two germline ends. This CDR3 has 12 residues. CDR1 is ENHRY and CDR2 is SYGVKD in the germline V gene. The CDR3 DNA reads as TGTGCCATAGGGGCTAACACAGATACGCAGTATTTT. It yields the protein CAIGANTDTQYF.

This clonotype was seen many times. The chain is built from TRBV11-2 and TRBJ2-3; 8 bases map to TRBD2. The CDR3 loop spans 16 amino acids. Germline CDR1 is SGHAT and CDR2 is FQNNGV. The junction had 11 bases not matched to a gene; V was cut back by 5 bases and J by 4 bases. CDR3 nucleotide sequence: TGTGCCAGCAGCCCCCGGGGAAGCGGGGGATCAGATACGCAGTATTTT. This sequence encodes CASSPRGSGGSDTQYF.

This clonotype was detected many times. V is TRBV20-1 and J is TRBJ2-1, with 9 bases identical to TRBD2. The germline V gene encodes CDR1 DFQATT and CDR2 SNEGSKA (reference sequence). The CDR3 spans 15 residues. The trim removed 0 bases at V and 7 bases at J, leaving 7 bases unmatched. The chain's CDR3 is CSARDLAGGHNEQFF. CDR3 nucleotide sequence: TGCAGTGCTAGAGATCTGGCGGGGGGGCATAATGAGCAGTTCTTC.

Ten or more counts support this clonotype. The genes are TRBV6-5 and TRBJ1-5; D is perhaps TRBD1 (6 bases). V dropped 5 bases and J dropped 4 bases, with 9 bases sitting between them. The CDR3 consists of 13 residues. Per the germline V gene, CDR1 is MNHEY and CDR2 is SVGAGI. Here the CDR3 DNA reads TGTGCCAGCAGTAGGACAGCAAATCAGCCCCAGCATTTT. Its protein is CASSRTANQPQHF.

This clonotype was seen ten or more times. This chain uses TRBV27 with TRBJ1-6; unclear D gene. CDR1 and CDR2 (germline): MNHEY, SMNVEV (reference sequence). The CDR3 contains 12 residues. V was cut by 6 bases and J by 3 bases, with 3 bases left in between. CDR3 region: CASSFYNSPLHF. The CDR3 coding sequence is TGTGCCAGCAGCTTCTATAATTCACCCCTCCACTTT.

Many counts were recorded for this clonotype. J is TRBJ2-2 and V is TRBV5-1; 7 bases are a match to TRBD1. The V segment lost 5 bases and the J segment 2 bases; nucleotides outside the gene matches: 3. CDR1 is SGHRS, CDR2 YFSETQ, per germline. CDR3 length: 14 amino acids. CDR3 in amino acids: CASRGQINTGELFF. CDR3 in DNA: TGCGCCAGCAGGGGACAGATCAACACCGGGGAGCTGTTTTTT.

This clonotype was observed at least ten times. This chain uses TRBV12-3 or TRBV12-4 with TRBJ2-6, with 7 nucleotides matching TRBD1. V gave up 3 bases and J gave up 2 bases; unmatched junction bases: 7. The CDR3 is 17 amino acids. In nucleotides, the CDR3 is TGTGCCAGCAGTTTGGGTAGGGGGCTAGCTGGGGCCAACGTCCTGACTTTC. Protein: CASSLGRGLAGANVLTF.

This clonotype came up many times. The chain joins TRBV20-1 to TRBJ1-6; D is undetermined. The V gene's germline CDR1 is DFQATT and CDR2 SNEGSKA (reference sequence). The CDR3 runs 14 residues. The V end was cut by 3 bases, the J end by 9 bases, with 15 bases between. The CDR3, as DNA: TGCAGTGCTAGCCCCCCCGGGGAGGGTTCACCCCTCCACTTT. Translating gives CSASPPGEGSPLHF.

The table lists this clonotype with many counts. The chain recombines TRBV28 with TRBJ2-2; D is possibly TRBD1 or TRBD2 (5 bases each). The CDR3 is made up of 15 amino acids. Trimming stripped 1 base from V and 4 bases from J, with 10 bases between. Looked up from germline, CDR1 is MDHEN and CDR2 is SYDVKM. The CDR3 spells CASSLSGQGTGELFF. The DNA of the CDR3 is TGTGCCAGCAGTTTATCGGGGCAGGGCACCGGGGAGCTGTTTTTT.

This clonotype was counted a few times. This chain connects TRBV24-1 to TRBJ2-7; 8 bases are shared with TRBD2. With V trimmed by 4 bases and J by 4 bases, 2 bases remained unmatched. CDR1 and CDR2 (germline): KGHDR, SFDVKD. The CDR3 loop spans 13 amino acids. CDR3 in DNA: TGTGCCACCAGTGAGGCGGGGGGTTACGAGCAGTACTTC. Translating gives CATSEAGGYEQYF.

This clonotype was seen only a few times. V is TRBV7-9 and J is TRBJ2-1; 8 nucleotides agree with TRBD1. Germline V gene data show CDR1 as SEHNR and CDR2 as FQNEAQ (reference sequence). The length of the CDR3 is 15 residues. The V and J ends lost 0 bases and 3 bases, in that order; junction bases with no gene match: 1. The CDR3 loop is CASSLADRDYNEQFF. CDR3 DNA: TGTGCCAGCAGCTTAGCGGACAGGGACTACAATGAGCAGTTCTTC.

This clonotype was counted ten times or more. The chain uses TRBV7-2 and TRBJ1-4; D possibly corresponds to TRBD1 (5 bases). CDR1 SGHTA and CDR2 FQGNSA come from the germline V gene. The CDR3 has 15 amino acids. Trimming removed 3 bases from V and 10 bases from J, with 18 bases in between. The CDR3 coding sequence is TGTGCCAGCAGCTTTGGGACCCCTAGGGACGGAAAACTGTTTTTT. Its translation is CASSFGTPRDGKLFF.

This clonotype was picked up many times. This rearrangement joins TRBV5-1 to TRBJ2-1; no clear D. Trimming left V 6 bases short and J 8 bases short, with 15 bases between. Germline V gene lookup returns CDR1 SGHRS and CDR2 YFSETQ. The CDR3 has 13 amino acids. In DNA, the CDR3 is TGCGCCAGCAAGGGCAAAGGGTCGGATGAGCAGTTCTTC. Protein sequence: CASKGKGSDEQFF.

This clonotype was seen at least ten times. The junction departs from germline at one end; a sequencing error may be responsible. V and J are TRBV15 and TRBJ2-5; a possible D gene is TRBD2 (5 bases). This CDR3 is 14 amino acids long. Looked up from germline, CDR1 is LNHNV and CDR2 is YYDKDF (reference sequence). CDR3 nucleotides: TGTGCTACCAGCACATCGGGAAACCAAGAGACCCAGTACTTC. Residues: CATSTSGNQETQYF.

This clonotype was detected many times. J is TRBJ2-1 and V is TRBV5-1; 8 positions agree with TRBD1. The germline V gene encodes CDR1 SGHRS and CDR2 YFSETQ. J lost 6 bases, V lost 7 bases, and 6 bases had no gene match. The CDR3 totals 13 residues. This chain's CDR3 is CASRRGPLNEQFF. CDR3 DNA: TGCGCCAGCCGCAGGGGGCCCCTCAATGAGCAGTTCTTC.

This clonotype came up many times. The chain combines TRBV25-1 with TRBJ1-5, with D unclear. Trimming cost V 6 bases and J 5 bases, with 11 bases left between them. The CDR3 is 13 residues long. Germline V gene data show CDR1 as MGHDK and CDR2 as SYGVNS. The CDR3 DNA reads TGTGCCAGCAGCACAAGAGAGGATCAGCCCCAGCATTTT. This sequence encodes CASSTREDQPQHF.

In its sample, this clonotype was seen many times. This CDR3 is CASSRQLGDNSPLHF. CDR3 sequence (DNA): TGTGCCAGCAGTCGACAGTTAGGTGATAATTCACCCCTCCACTTT. The chain uses TRBV7-9 and TRBJ1-6; D is possibly TRBD1 (5 bases). V was pared by 6 bases and J by 5 bases, with 14 bases between. Germline V gives CDR1 SEHNR, CDR2 FQNEAQ (reference sequence). The CDR3 runs 15 residues.

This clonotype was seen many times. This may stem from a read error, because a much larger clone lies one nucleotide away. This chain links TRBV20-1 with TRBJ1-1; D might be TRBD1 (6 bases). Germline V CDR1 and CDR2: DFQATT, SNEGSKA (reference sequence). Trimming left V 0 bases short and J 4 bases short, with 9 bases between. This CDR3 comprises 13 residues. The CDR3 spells CSARDIRGTEAFF. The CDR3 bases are TGCAGTGCTAGAGATATCAGGGGCACTGAAGCTTTCTTT.

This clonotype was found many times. This CDR3 reads CASSLQGQGADTQYF. The DNA of the CDR3 is TGCGCCAGCAGCTTGCAGGGACAGGGGGCAGATACGCAGTATTTT. V usage is TRBV5-1 and J usage is TRBJ2-3, with TRBD1 matching 11 bases. Trimming cost V 1 base and J 4 bases; bases outside gene matches: 2. This CDR3 comprises 15 residues. Per germline, CDR1 SGHRS and CDR2 YFSETQ.

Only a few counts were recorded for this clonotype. In DNA form, the CDR3 reads TGTGCCAGCAACCGACTAGCGGGGGGGGTGGATACGCAGTATTTT. Translation: CASNRLAGGVDTQYF. V usage is TRBV3-1 and J usage is TRBJ2-3; 14 bases are a match to TRBD2. CDR1 is LGHDT, CDR2 YNNKEL, per germline (reference sequence). V lost 7 bases and J lost 6; bases outside the gene matches: 6. This CDR3 comprises 15 residues.

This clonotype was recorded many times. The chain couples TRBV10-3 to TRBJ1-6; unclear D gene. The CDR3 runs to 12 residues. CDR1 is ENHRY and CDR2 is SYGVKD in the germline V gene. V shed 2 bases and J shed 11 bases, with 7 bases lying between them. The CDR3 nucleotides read TGTGCCATCAGTGAGGCGTGGGCACCCCTCCACTTT. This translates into CAISEAWAPLHF.

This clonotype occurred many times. In DNA, the CDR3 is TGTGCCACCAGCACCAGGGGAAATGAGCAGTTCTTC. Its protein product is CATSTRGNEQFF. J is TRBJ2-1 and V is TRBV15; weak D call: TRBD1 (6 bases). Trimming pared 4 bases from V and 7 bases from J, leaving 8 bases between. Per the germline V gene, CDR1 is LNHNV and CDR2 is YYDKDF (reference sequence). The CDR3 loop spans 12 amino acids.

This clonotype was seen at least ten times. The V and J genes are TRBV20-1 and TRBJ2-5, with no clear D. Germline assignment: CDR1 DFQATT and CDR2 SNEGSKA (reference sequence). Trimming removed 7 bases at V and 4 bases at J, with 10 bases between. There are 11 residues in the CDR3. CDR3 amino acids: CSVWQIETQYF. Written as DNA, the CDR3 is TGCAGTGTTTGGCAGATAGAGACCCAGTACTTC.

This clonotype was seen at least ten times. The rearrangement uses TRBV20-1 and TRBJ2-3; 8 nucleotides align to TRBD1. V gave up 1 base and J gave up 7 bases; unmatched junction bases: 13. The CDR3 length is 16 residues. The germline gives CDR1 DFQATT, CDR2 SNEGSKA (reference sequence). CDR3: CSARVSSGGETNTQYF. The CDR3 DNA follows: TGCAGTGCTAGAGTTTCCTCAGGGGGCGAGACGAATACGCAGTATTTT.